This T cell receptor (beta chain) was captured in a study of blood T cell repertoires in COVID-19. Trimming cost V 0 bases and J 6 bases; bases outside gene matches: 2. Germline V gives CDR1 WSHSY, CDR2 SAAADI. This CDR3 has 14 residues. The assay was immunoSEQ multiplex PCR, and TCRdb's table has in-frame clones only and misses some. This table holds roughly 71,000 clones, around four fifths found once. The specimen was peripheral blood. The chain carries TRBV10-2 and TRBJ1-5; 7 bases align to TRBD1. This receptor was obtained from a woman over 75 with acute or convalescent COVID-19. CDR3 sequence reads: CASSESPGGQPQHF. The CDR3 nucleotides are TGCGCCAGCAGTGAGTCGCCAGGGGGTCAGCCCCAGCATTTT.